The 25 T cell receptor beta chains below were found in one sample sequenced in a study of identical twins. TCRdb independently ran MiXCR on the 5' RACE reads; one entry per CDR3 protein. The table includes roughly 250,000 distinct CDR3 sequences, approximately 7.8% detected once. These data also formed part of another study, on yellow fever vaccine responses in identical twins.

Sequences were obtained from CD8+ T cells sorted from blood. Source of these receptors: a young woman in good health.

The chain combines TRBV12-3 or TRBV12-4 with TRBJ1-5; D is ambiguous. V shed 5 bases and J shed 7 bases, with 21 bases lying between them. The CDR3 covers 16 residues. CDR3 bases: TGTGCCAGCAGTCTTGGACCGCTCGGGCCAAACCAGCCCCAGCATTTT. It encodes CASSLGPLGPNQPQHF.

This chain uses TRBV4-1 with TRBJ2-6, with D uncertain. The CDR3 spans 15 residues. Per the germline V gene, CDR1 is MGHRA and CDR2 is YSYEKL. V was pared by 4 bases and J by 4 bases, with 11 bases between. This chain's CDR3 is CASSPPTRGANVLTF. CDR3 coding DNA: TGCGCCAGCAGCCCCCCAACACGCGGGGCCAACGTCCTGACTTTC.

The table lists this clonotype with a few counts. J is TRBJ2-1 and V is TRBV27; TRBD1 agrees at 10 bases. With 6 bases clipped from V and 2 bases from J, the junction kept 1 base outside the gene matches. From germline, CDR1 is MNHEY and CDR2 SMNVEV (reference sequence). The CDR3 spans 14 residues. CDR3 residues: CASSDRGPYNEQFF. CDR3 in DNA: TGTGCCAGCAGCGACAGGGGGCCCTACAATGAGCAGTTCTTC.

This clonotype was recorded many times. This rearrangement joins TRBV4-1 to TRBJ2-2; D gene uncertain. The germline gives CDR1 MGHRA, CDR2 YSYEKL. The CDR3 consists of 13 residues. Trimming pared 0 bases from V and 6 bases from J, leaving 5 bases between. In DNA, the CDR3 is TGCGCCAGCAGCCAAGAATTCCCCGGGGAGCTGTTTTTT. This gives the protein CASSQEFPGELFF.

This clonotype was seen a handful of times. This sequence joins TRBV20-1 and TRBJ2-1; D gene uncertain. Per the germline V gene, CDR1 is DFQATT and CDR2 is SNEGSKA (reference sequence). The CDR3 runs to 13 residues. Trimming stripped 6 bases from V and 8 bases from J, with 17 bases between. CDR3: CSAPDMETHEQFF. The CDR3 DNA sequence: TGCAGTGCCCCGGATATGGAAACCCATGAGCAGTTCTTC.

The rearrangement links TRBV4-1 to TRBJ1-4, with a possible D match to TRBD1 (5 bases). Trimming took 3 bases from V and 6 from J, leaving 5 bases between them. The CDR3 runs to 12 residues. Germline V gene sequence: CDR1 MGHRA, CDR2 YSYEKL. The CDR3 coding sequence is TGCGCCAGCAGCCAGGGACATGAAAAACTGTTTTTT. This sequence encodes CASSQGHEKLFF.

Ten or more counts support this clonotype. The chain carries TRBV15 and TRBJ2-7; TRBD2 might be the D (6 bases). Trimming took 0 bases from V and 0 from J, leaving 12 bases between them. Germline CDR1 is LNHNV and CDR2 is YYDKDF (reference sequence). The CDR3 sequence is 16 residues long. For the CDR3, the DNA is TGTGCCACCAGCAGAGATGCGGGGAGCGTCTCCTACGAGCAGTACTTC. Its translation is CATSRDAGSVSYEQYF. Using reference TRBV15 and TRBJ2-7 for the parts outside the CDR3, the full variable domain is DAMVIQNPRYQVTQFGKPVTLSCSQTLNHNVMYWYQQKSSQAPKLLFHYYDKDFNNEADTPDNFQSRRPNTSFCFLDIRSPGLGDTAMYLCATSRDAGSVSYEQYFGPGTRLTVT.

The rearrangement uses TRBV7-8 and TRBJ2-7, with 13 bases that match TRBD2. The V gene's germline CDR1 is SGHVS and CDR2 FQNEAQ. This CDR3 is 15 amino acids long. V trimming: 5 bases; J trimming: 7 bases; junction bases outside the gene matches: 8. CDR3 in amino acids: CASSPGTSGTAEQYF. CDR3 in DNA: TGTGCCAGCAGCCCGGGGACTAGCGGGACGGCTGAGCAGTACTTC.

The chain is built from TRBV7-3 and TRBJ2-1; TRBD2 matches at 10 bases. The CDR3 loop spans 16 amino acids. Germline V lookup: CDR1 SGHTA, CDR2 FQGTGA. Trimming removed 5 bases from V and 6 bases from J; junction bases left unmatched: 10. The CDR3 spells CASSLSVSGGSNEQFF. The CDR3 DNA follows: TGTGCCAGCAGCCTAAGCGTTAGCGGGGGGTCCAATGAGCAGTTCTTC.

This clonotype showed up just a few times. The chain joins TRBV5-1 to TRBJ2-5; perhaps D is TRBD1 or TRBD2 (5 bases each). From germline, CDR1 is SGHRS and CDR2 YFSETQ. V was cut by 0 bases and J by 5 bases, with 14 bases left in between. The CDR3 loop spans 15 amino acids. The CDR3, as DNA: TGCGCCAGCAGCTTGGTACTGGGGGTTCGCGAGACCCAGTACTTC. Residues: CASSLVLGVRETQYF.

This clonotype turned up a few times. The genes are TRBV7-9 and TRBJ2-3; D is undetermined. V lost 3 bases and J 2 bases, leaving 6 bases between the germline ends. Germline loops: CDR1 SEHNR, CDR2 FQNEAQ (reference sequence). CDR3 size: 13 residues. The CDR3 here is CASSFYTTDTQYF. As DNA, the CDR3 is TGTGCCAGCAGCTTCTATACCACAGATACGCAGTATTTT. Complete variable domain (other parts from reference TRBV7-9 and TRBJ2-3): DTGVSQNPRHKITKRGQNVTFRCDPISEHNRLYWYRQTLGQGPEFLTYFQNEAQLEKSRLLSDRFSAERPKGSFSTLEIQRTEQGDSAMYLCASSFYTTDTQYFGPGTRLTVL.

This clonotype was counted between two and nine times. The genes are TRBV7-6 and TRBJ2-3, with a possible D match to TRBD2 (5 bases). Germline CDR1 is SGHVS and CDR2 is FNYEAQ. The CDR3 has 15 residues. Trimming removed 1 base at V and 3 bases at J, with 11 bases between. This chain's CDR3 is CASSLGGSATDTQYF. CDR3 coding DNA: TGTGCCAGCAGCTTAGGAGGGAGTGCGACAGATACGCAGTATTTT.

This clonotype was recorded a few times. This chain joins TRBV7-9 and TRBJ2-5, with D unclear. Trimming cost V 3 bases and J 5 bases, with 10 bases left between them. The CDR3 is made up of 13 amino acids. CDR1 SEHNR and CDR2 FQNEAQ come from the germline V gene (reference sequence). The DNA of the CDR3 is TGTGCCAGCAGCTTGTGGGATCGGGAGACCCAGTACTTC. Translation gives CASSLWDRETQYF.

This clonotype was counted ten times or more. The chain has TRBV20-1 and TRBJ2-1; the D is unclear. Trimming took off 0 bases at V and 7 bases at J, with 7 bases between the two ends. Germline CDR1 and CDR2: DFQATT and SNEGSKA (reference sequence). This CDR3 contains 12 residues. CDR3 in amino acids: CSARDLGNEQFF. The CDR3 DNA sequence: TGCAGTGCTAGAGATCTCGGGAATGAGCAGTTCTTC.

This clonotype was seen a few times. The chain joins TRBV2 to TRBJ2-5; 14 nucleotides line up with TRBD2. Germline V gene sequence: CDR1 SNHLY, CDR2 FYNNEI. The CDR3 is 19 residues long. With 1 base clipped from V and 5 bases from J, the junction kept 12 bases outside the gene matches. The CDR3 sequence is CASSEDLRRLAGGLETQYF. CDR3 bases: TGTGCCAGCAGTGAAGATCTACGGCGACTAGCGGGGGGGCTGGAGACCCAGTACTTC.

This clonotype has ten or more counts. The chain couples TRBV27 to TRBJ2-7; 9 bases are a match to TRBD1. After removal of 5 bases from V and 3 bases from J, the junction contained 5 bases not matched to a gene. This CDR3 contains 14 residues. CDR1 MNHEY and CDR2 SMNVEV come from the germline V gene (reference sequence). The CDR3 loop reads CASSMGQGGYEQYF. The DNA of the CDR3 is TGTGCCAGCAGTATGGGACAGGGAGGCTACGAGCAGTACTTC.

This clonotype was counted a few times. The rearrangement uses TRBV12-3 or TRBV12-4 and TRBJ2-1; TRBD2 aligns across 9 bases. This CDR3 is built from 15 residues. V trimming: 1 base; J trimming: 9 bases; junction bases outside the gene matches: 7. CDR3 in amino acids: CASSLGLAGYGEQFF. The CDR3 DNA sequence: TGTGCCAGCAGTTTAGGTCTAGCGGGATACGGTGAGCAGTTCTTC.

This clonotype was recorded many times. The rearrangement uses TRBV6-4 and TRBJ2-3; TRBD2 matches 8 bases. V dropped 3 bases and J dropped 2; count of bases not matched to a gene: 4. The germline V gene has CDR1 MRHNA and CDR2 SNTAGT. The CDR3 length is 15 residues. The CDR3 sequence is CASSETSEHTDTQYF. CDR3 in DNA: TGTGCCAGCAGTGAGACTAGCGAGCACACAGATACGCAGTATTTT.

This clonotype has at least ten counts. The chain recombines TRBV4-2 with TRBJ2-2, with a possible D match to TRBD2 (6 bases). Per the germline V gene, CDR1 is LGHNA and CDR2 is YNFKEQ. This CDR3 spans 15 amino acids. V was shortened by 2 bases and J by 7 bases, with 14 bases between the two germline ends. The CDR3, as DNA: TGTGCCAGCAGCCAAACAGGTGGCGGGGACGGGGAGCTGTTTTTT. Encoded protein: CASSQTGGGDGELFF.

The rearrangement joins TRBV27 to TRBJ1-6; 9 bases are shared with TRBD1. Germline loops: CDR1 MNHEY, CDR2 SMNVEV (reference sequence). Germline trimming cut 5 bases from V and 10 bases from J; bases unmatched to any gene: 12. The CDR3 covers 16 residues. The chain's CDR3 is CASSTLRDRAKSPLHF. The CDR3 DNA sequence: TGTGCCAGCAGTACTCTCCGGGACAGGGCCAAATCACCCCTCCACTTT.

This rearrangement joins TRBV5-1 to TRBJ2-5; 14 bases map to TRBD2. Germline assignment: CDR1 SGHRS and CDR2 YFSETQ. V shed 4 bases, J shed 5 bases, and the junction held 7 bases outside the gene matches. This CDR3 spans 16 amino acids. This chain's CDR3 is CASSGGTSGSMETQYF. The CDR3 DNA is TGCGCCAGCAGCGGGGGGACTAGCGGGAGTATGGAGACCCAGTACTTC.

At least ten counts were recorded for this clonotype. This chain links TRBV28 with TRBJ2-1; D tentatively fits TRBD1 or TRBD2 (5 bases each). Germline V lookup: CDR1 MDHEN, CDR2 SYDVKM. V shed 1 base and J shed 0 bases, with 7 bases lying between them. The CDR3 spans 15 residues. The CDR3 reads CASSLSGSSYNEQFF. DNA for the CDR3: TGTGCCAGCAGTTTATCAGGGAGCTCCTACAATGAGCAGTTCTTC.

V and J are TRBV6-2 or TRBV6-3 and TRBJ2-5; a weak D match, TRBD1 (5 bases). CDR3 length: 14 residues. Between the trimmed V and J ends, which lost 2 bases and 5 bases, there was a span of 12 bases. Germline V gene sequence: CDR1 MNHEY, CDR2 SVGEGT. The CDR3 loop is CASSYGSKGETQYF. CDR3 DNA: TGTGCCAGCAGTTACGGGTCGAAGGGGGAGACCCAGTACTTC.

The chain employs TRBV6-5 and TRBJ2-7; 7 bases agree with TRBD2. Trimming removed 3 bases from V and 1 base from J; junction bases left unmatched: 3. CDR1 is MNHEY and CDR2 is SVGAGI in the germline V gene. The CDR3 contains 14 residues. CDR3 DNA: TGTGCCAGCAGTTATACGGGAGGATCCTACGAGCAGTACTTC. Its protein is CASSYTGGSYEQYF.

This chain uses TRBV2 with TRBJ1-1; D is unclear. Germline values: CDR1 SNHLY, CDR2 FYNNEI. Trimming removed 2 bases from V and 0 bases from J, with 10 bases in between. The CDR3 has 15 residues. This CDR3 is CASSEWVKMNTEAFF. CDR3 coding DNA: TGTGCCAGCAGTGAATGGGTAAAGATGAACACTGAAGCTTTCTTT. Based on the CDR3 plus reference TRBV2 and TRBJ1-1, the full variable domain is EPEVTQTPSHQVTQMGQEVILRCVPISNHLYFYWYRQILGQKVEFLVSFYNNEISEKSEIFDDQFSVERPDGSNFTLKIRSTKLEDSAMYFCASSEWVKMNTEAFFGQGTRLTVV.